This entry describes one T cell receptor beta chain. The sample originates from a study of blood T cell repertoires in COVID-19. Study-wide context: Acute-phase and convalescent COVID-19 samples originated in the United States, Italy and Spain. Sources were T cells, B-cell-depleted T cells, or PBMCs; the material itself was cDNA or gDNA.

Germline V CDR1 and CDR2: SGHNT, YENEEA. The CDR3 has 16 residues. V lost 1 base and J lost 4; bases outside the gene matches: 9. Original analysis: Reference gene primer amplification in the assay estimated nucleated cell counts. Profiled with immunoSEQ multiplex PCR; TCRdb holds only in-frame clones, not every one. Clone size and the V and J calls come from that table; the DNA yielded D and trimming. The table includes under 95,000 clones, approximately 80% detected once. The chain couples TRBV11-3 to TRBJ2-5, with 7 bases lining up with TRBD2. The sequence was collected from an elderly woman with active or convalescent COVID-19. Sequenced sample: peripheral blood. In DNA, the CDR3 is TGTGCCAGCAGCTTAGGAGACGGGGGGTTCGGAGAGACCCAGTACTTC. The encoded protein is CASSLGDGGFGETQYF.